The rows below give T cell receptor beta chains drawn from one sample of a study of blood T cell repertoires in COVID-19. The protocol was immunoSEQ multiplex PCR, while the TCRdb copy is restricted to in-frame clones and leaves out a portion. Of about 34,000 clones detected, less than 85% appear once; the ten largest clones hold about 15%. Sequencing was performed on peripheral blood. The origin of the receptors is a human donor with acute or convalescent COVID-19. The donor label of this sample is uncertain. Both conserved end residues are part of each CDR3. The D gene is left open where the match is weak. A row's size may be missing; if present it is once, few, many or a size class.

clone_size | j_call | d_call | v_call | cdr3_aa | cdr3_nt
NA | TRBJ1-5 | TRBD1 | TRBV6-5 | CASSRDRGSNQPQHF | TGTGCCAGCAGTAGGGACAGGGGAAGCAATCAGCCCCAGCATTTT
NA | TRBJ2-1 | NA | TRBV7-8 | CASSRQARAARLSNEQFF | TGTGCCAGCAGCCGACAGGCCAGGGCGGCCCGCCTTAGTAATGAGCAGTTCTTC
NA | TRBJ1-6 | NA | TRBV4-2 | CASSQNPLNQWPLHF | TGTGCCAGCAGCCAAAATCCCCTAAACCAATGGCCCCTCCACTTT
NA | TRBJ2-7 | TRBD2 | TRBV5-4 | CASSYGTSGGPTYEQYF | TGTGCCAGCAGCTACGGGACTAGCGGGGGGCCCACCTACGAGCAGTACTTC
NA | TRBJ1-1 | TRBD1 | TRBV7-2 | CASSDPGTGGTEAFF | TGTGCCAGCAGCGACCCCGGGACAGGAGGCACTGAAGCTTTCTTT
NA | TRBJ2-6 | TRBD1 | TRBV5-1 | CASSEQGVGANVLTF | TGCGCCAGCAGCGAACAGGGGGTTGGGGCCAACGTCCTGACTTTC
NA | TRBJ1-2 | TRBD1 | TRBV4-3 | CASSQVYRGPGGYTF | TGCGCCAGCAGCCAAGTTTACAGGGGGCCTGGTGGCTACACCTTC
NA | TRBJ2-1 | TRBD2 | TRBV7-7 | CASSPGAGGPSEQFF | TGTGCTAGCAGCCCAGGGGCGGGAGGCCCCTCTGAGCAGTTCTTC
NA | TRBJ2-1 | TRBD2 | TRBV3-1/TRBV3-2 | CASSPSGGVYNEQFF | TGTGCCAGCAGCCCCTCCGGGGGGGTCTACAATGAGCAGTTCTTC
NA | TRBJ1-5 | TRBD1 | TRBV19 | CASSATGDQPQHF | TGTGCCAGTAGCGCTACAGGGGACCAGCCCCAGCATTTT
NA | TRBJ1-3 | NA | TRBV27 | CASRPDSLSGNTIYF | TGTGCCAGCAGGCCCGACAGTCTCTCTGGAAACACCATATATTTT
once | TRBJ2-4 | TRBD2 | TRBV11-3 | CASSLSGGLAKNIQYF | TGTGCCAGCAGCCTGAGCGGGGGGTTAGCCAAAAACATTCAGTACTTC
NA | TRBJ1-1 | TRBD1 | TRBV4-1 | CASSPLRTGGTEAFF | TGCGCCAGCAGCCCCTTAAGGACAGGGGGCACTGAAGCTTTCTTT
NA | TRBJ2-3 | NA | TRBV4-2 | CASSPPGTDTQYF | TGTGCCAGCAGCCCCCCGGGGACAGATACGCAGTATTTT
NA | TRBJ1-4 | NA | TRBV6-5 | CASRDFGQTEKLFF | TGTGCCAGCAGGGACTTCGGGCAGACTGAAAAACTGTTTTTT
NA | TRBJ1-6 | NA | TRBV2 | CASQGSLNSPLHF | TGTGCCAGCCAGGGGAGTCTTAATTCACCCCTCCACTTT
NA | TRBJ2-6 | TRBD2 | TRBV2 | CASRASGSSGANVLTF | TGTGCCAGCAGGGCTAGCGGAAGCTCTGGGGCCAACGTCCTGACTTTC
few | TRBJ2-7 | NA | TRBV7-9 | CASSLGAGAPPEQYF | TGTGCCAGCAGCTTAGGCGCGGGGGCCCCCCCCGAGCAGTACTTC
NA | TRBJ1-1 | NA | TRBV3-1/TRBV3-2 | CASSQDPGRVGTEAFF | TGTGCCAGCAGCCAAGATCCCGGGAGGGTTGGCACTGAAGCTTTCTTT
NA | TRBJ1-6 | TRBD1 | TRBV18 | CASSPNPPGQGGSPLHF | TGTGCCAGCTCACCAAACCCGCCGGGACAGGGGGGTTCACCCCTCCACTTT
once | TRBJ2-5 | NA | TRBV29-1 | CSVLRGLEETQYF | TGCAGCGTACTCCGCGGCCTAGAAGAGACCCAGTACTTC
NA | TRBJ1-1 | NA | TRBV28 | CASSFGGVNTEAFF | TGTGCCAGCAGTTTTGGGGGGGTGAACACTGAAGCTTTCTTT
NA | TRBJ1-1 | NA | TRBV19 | CASSDTGTRNTEAFF | TGTGCCAGTAGTGACACCGGGACTAGGAACACTGAAGCTTTCTTT
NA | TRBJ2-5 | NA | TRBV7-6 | CASSLVTGSQETQYF | TGTGCCAGCAGCTTAGTTACAGGGAGCCAAGAGACCCAGTACTTC
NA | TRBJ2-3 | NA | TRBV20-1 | CSASAGGFVHTQYF | TGCAGTGCTAGTGCGGGTGGATTTGTCCATACGCAGTATTTT
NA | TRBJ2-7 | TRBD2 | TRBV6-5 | CASSYSKLAGVEQYF | TGTGCCAGCAGTTACTCGAAACTAGCGGGAGTGGAGCAGTACTTC
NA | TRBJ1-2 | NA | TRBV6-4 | CASSKEMGAGYGYTF | TGTGCCAGCAGTAAAGAAATGGGGGCAGGCTATGGCTACACCTTC
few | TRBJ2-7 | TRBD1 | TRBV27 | CASSSRTGGIGEQYF | TGTGCCAGCAGTTCCCGGACAGGGGGCATCGGCGAGCAGTACTTC
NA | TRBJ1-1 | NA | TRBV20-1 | CSAFRETEAFF | TGCAGTGCCTTCCGTGAGACTGAAGCTTTCTTT
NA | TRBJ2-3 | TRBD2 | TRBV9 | CASSVNPGASGRDTQYF | TGTGCCAGCAGCGTAAATCCCGGGGCTAGCGGGAGGGATACGCAGTATTTT
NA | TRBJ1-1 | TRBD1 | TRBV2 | CASSDQGQGFSEAFF | TGTGCCAGCAGTGACCAAGGACAGGGGTTCTCTGAAGCTTTCTTT
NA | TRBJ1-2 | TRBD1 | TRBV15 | CATGAGGSNYGYTF | TGTGCTACGGGGGCAGGGGGCTCCAACTATGGCTACACCTTC
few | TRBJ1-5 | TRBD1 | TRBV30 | CAWSVTGSGQPQHF | TGTGCCTGGAGTGTGACAGGGTCAGGGCAGCCCCAGCATTTT
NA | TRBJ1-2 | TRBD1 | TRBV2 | CASKQGASDGYTF | TGTGCCAGCAAACAGGGGGCCTCAGATGGCTACACCTTC
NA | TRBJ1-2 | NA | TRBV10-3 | CAIGGGSYGYTF | TGTGCCATCGGTGGTGGGAGCTATGGCTACACCTTC
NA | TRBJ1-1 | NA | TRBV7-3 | CASSPGSGSAEAFF | TGTGCCAGCAGCCCCGGGTCGGGGAGCGCTGAAGCTTTCTTT
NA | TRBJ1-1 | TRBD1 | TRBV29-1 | CSVAEGQGNTEAFF | TGCAGCGTCGCCGAAGGACAGGGGAACACTGAAGCTTTCTTT
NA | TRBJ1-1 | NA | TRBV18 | CASSPPPGGTEAFF | TGTGCCAGCTCACCACCGCCGGGAGGGACTGAAGCTTTCTTT
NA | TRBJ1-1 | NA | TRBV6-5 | CASSYGAANTEAFF | TGTGCCAGCAGTTACGGGGCAGCCAACACTGAAGCTTTCTTT